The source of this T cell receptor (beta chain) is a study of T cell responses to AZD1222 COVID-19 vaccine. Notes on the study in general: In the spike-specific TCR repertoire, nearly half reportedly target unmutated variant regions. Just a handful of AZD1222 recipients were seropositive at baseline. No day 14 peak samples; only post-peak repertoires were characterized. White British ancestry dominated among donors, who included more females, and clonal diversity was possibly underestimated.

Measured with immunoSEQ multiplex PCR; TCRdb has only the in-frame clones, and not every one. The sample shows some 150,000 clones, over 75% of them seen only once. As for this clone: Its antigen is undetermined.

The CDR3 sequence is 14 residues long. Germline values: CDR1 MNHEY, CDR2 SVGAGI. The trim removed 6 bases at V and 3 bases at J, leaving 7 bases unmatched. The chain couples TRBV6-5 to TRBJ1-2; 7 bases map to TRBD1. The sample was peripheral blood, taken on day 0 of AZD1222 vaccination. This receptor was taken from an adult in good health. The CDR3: CASRQGPSDYGYTF. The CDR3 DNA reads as TGTGCCAGCAGACAGGGGCCTTCGGACTATGGCTACACCTTC.